The T cell receptor beta chain under discussion was sequenced for a study of control samples from healthy donors and cancer patients (TCRdb year 2020). On this clone itself: This receptor's antigen is unknown. The input lacks base qualities; no much larger clone sits a single base away.

The CDR3 measures 12 amino acids from cysteine to phenylalanine. Only the CDR3 region is kept as DNA, spanning 36 bases read in frame from base 1. V loses 5 bases of germline sequence and J loses 0 bases, and the interval between the two ends is 3 bases. CDR1 and CDR2, per the germline V gene (reference sequence), are MNHEY and SMNVEV. The receptor library was made with the immunoSEQ multiplex PCR assay. TCRdb's version of the immuneACCESS table is confined to in-frame rearrangements and falls short of the full clone set. An unresolved V gene accounts for under half of the shortfall where checked; the remainder is of unknown origin. In this sample the table shows approximately 3,200 clones, roughly 74% of which occur a single time. The ten largest clonotypes hold 28% of the sample.

The receptor chain draws on TRBV27 and TRBJ2-3; the D gene is not confidently resolved. Sample: formalin-fixed, paraffin-embedded tissue. This TCR derives from a male donor with melanoma. The DNA sequence follows: TGTGCCAGCAGTGACAGCACAGATACGCAGTATTTT. Its translation reads: CASSDSTDTQYF.